Sequencing of this TCR beta chain was carried out in a study of blood T cell repertoires in COVID-19. In the study overall: The samples span acute and convalescent COVID-19 from the United States, Italy and Spain.

Per the original methods: From reference gene primer amplification, estimates of nucleated cell counts were derived. Profiling relied on immunoSEQ multiplex PCR, and the TCRdb table lists in-frame clones only, not all of them. V, J and clone size derive from that table, while D and trimming were established from the DNA sequence. The top ten clones hold more than 0.4% of a sample with tens of thousands of clones, around 90% of them seen once. The CDR3 contains 14 residues. Trimming took off 4 bases at V and 2 bases at J, with 11 bases between the two ends. Germline V gives CDR1 LNHDA, CDR2 SQIVND (reference sequence). Seattle cases were enrolled at active infection and followed longitudinally.

The chain has TRBV19 and TRBJ1-1; a weak D match, TRBD1 (6 bases). The clonotype was recovered from a man in his fifties with COVID-19, enrolled during active disease. Sequencing was carried out using peripheral blood. The CDR3 is CASSKYRENTEAFF. The CDR3, as DNA: TGTGCCAGTAGTAAATACAGGGAAAACACTGAAGCTTTCTTT.